This TCR beta chain was profiled in a study of shared clonotypes between healthy human individuals. Looking at the study overall: CD4 naive and memory got three plates each, CD8 naive two, CD8 memory one.

Trimming removed 5 bases at V and 3 bases at J, with 18 bases between. This CDR3 is 16 amino acids long. Germline CDR1 is SGHTA and CDR2 is FQGNSA. All the donors were Caucasian adults who lived in Nashville, Tennessee. Points from the study as a whole: Rarefaction analysis demonstrated incomplete sorted-subset sequencing notwithstanding large depth.

On this clone itself: Its antigen is as yet unknown.

Every immunoSEQ plate was one replicate of a subset's evenly spread DNA. The assay was immunoSEQ multiplex PCR, and TCRdb's table has in-frame clones only and misses some. Of about 2 million clones in the sample, 95% were seen once. The chain couples TRBV7-2 to TRBJ2-3; D perhaps matches TRBD2 (5 bases). The TCR was taken from a man aged 18 to 30 in good health. Source material: naive CD4+ T cells sorted from blood. Subset indicated: CD45RA+ positively selected. The CDR3, as DNA: TGTGCCAGCAGCCCTAGCCCGGGAAAGGGTACAGATACGCAGTATTTT. Translated: CASSPSPGKGTDTQYF. Variable domain in full (rest from reference TRBV7-2 and TRBJ2-3): GAGVSQSPSNKVTEKGKDVELRCDPISGHTALYWYRQSLGQGLEFLIYFQGNSAPDKSGLPSDRFSAERTGGSVSTLTIQRTQQEDSAVYLCASSPSPGKGTDTQYFGPGTRLTVL.